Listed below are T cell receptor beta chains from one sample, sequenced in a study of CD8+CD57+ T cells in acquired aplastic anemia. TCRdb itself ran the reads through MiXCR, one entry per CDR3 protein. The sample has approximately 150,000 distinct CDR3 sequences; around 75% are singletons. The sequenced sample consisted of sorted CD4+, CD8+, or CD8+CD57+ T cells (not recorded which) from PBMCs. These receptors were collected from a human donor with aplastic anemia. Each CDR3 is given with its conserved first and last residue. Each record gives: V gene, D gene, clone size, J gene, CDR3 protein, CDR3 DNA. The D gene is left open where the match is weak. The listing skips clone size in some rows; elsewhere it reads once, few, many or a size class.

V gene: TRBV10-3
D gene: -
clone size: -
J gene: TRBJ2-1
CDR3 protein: CAISELIGQGYNEQFF
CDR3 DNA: TGTGCCATCAGTGAGCTGATCGGCCAAGGTTACAATGAGCAGTTCTTC

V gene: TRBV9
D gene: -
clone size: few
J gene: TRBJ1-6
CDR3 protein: CASSRTGDSPLHF
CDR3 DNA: TGTGCCAGCAGCAGGACGGGTGATTCACCCCTCCACTTT

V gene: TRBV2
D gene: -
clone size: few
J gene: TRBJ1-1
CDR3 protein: CASTGNGGTEAFF
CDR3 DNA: TGTGCCAGCACAGGCAATGGGGGCACTGAAGCTTTCTTT

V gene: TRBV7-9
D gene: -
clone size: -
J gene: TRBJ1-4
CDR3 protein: CASSRVVLAEKLFF
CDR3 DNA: TGTGCCAGCAGCCGGGTCGTTTTGGCCGAAAAACTGTTTTTT

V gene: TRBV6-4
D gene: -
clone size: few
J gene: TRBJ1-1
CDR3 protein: CASKLEEEYTEAFF
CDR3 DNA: TGTGCCAGCAAACTTGAAGAGGAGTACACTGAAGCTTTCTTT

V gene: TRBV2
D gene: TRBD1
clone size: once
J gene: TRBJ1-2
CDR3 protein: CASSEYRGGYGYTF
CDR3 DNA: TGTGCCAGCAGTGAATACAGGGGGGGGTATGGCTACACCTTC

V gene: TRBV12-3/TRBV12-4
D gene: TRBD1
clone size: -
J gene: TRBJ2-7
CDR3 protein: CASSRDRITYEQYF
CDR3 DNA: TGTGCCAGCAGTCGGGACAGGATCACCTACGAGCAGTACTTC

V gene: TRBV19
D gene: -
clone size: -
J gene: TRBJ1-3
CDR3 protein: CASKEWSGNTIYF
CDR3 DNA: TGTGCCAGTAAGGAATGGTCTGGAAACACCATATATTTT

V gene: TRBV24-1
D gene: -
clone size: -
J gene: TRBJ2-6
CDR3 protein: CATSDLRTGANVLTF
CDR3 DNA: TGTGCCACCAGTGATTTGAGGACTGGGGCCAACGTCCTGACTTTC

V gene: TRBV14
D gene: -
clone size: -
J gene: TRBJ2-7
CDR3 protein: CASSQEWTGEQYF
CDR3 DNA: TGTGCCAGCAGCCAAGAATGGACGGGCGAGCAGTACTTC

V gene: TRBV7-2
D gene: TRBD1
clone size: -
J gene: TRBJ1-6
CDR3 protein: CASSLSDRGVNSPLHF
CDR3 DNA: TGTGCCAGCAGCTTAAGCGACAGGGGGGTTAATTCACCCCTCCACTTT

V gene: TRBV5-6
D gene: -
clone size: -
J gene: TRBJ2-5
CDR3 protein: CASSHKGGQETQYF
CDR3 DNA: TGTGCCAGCAGCCACAAGGGAGGCCAAGAGACCCAGTACTTC

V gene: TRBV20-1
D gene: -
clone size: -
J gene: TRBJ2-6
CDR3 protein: CSAWDLAVLTF
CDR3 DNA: TGCAGTGCTTGGGATCTAGCCGTCCTGACTTTC

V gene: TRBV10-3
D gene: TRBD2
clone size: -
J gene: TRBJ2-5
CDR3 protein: CATKGELAGVDETQCF
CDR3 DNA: TGTGCCACCAAGGGAGAGCTAGCGGGAGTGGACGAGACCCAGTGCTTC